The T cell receptor (beta chain) described here comes from a study of blood T cell repertoires in COVID-19. The CDR3 sequence is 15 residues long. Germline-derived CDR1 and CDR2 are GTSNPN and SVGIG (reference sequence). Trimming left V 4 bases short and J 0 bases short, with 10 bases between. Libraries were prepared by immunoSEQ multiplex PCR; TCRdb keeps only in-frame clonotypes and omits some of them. The repertoire includes around 300,000 clones, approximately 86% of them detected once, and over 2% sits in the top ten. This clone has just a few counts. Across 24 US areas, participants ranged in age from 18 to 89 years.

The source is a woman aged 18-30 years who had recovered from COVID-19. Sequencing was carried out using PBMCs or T cells enriched from blood (not recorded which). This chain connects TRBV30 to TRBJ2-6, with a possible D match to TRBD1 (7 bases). CDR3 coding DNA: TGTGCCTGGACAGGGGGGCACTCTGGGGCCAACGTCCTGACTTTC. Translation: CAWTGGHSGANVLTF.